This TCR beta chain came from a study of T cells in Graves' hyperthyroidism and ophthalmopathy. The CDR3 sequence is 14 residues long. Looked up from germline, CDR1 is SGHTA and CDR2 is FQGTGA. With 6 bases removed from V and 1 base from J, the gap between germline ends came to 9 bases. As for this clonotype: A much larger clone is a single base away; this may be a read error.

RNA transcripts gave rise to amplified TCR beta CDR3 regions. Researchers ran a first-round RT-PCR on the TCR CDR3 using the HTBI primer set. MiXCR, run by TCRdb on the multiplex PCR reads, gives a single entry per CDR3 protein. The profile shows fewer than 500,000 distinct CDR3 sequences, under 15% of them singletons. Ophthalmopathy patients had Clinical Activity Score at least 3, NOSPECS grade at least 4, duration under 3 months. The chain joins TRBV7-3 to TRBJ2-2, with D unresolved. This TCR was sampled from a man aged 18 to 30 with Graves' ophthalmopathy. Specimen: blood. CDR3 sequence: CASRSGWNTGELFF. In DNA, the CDR3 is TGTGCCAGCAGATCCGGGTGGAACACCGGGGAGCTGTTTTTT.